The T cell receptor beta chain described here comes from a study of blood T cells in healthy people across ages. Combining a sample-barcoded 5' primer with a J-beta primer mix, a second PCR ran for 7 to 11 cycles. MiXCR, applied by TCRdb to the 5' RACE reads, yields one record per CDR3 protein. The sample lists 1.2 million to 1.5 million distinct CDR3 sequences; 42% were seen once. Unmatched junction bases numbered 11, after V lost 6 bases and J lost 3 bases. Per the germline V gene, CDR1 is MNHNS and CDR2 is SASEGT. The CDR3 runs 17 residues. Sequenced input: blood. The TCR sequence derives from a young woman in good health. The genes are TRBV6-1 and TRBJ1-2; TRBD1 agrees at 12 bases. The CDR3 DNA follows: TGTGCCAGCAGATCCCGGGACAGGGGGCGAGAGGACTATGGCTACACCTTC. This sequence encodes CASRSRDRGREDYGYTF.